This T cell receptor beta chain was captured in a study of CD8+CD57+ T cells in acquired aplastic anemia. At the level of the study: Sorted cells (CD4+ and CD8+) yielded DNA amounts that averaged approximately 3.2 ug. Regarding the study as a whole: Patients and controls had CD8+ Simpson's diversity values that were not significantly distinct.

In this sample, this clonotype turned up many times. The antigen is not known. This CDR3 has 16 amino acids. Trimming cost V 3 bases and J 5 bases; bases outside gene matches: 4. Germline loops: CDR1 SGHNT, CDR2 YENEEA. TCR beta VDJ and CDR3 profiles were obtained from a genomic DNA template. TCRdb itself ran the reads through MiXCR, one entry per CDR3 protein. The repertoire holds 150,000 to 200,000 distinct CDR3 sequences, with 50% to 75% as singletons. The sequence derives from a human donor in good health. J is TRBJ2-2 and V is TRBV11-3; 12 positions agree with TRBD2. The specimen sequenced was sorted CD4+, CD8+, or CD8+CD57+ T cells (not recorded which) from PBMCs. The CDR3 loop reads CASSLRLAGETGELFF. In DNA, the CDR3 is TGTGCCAGCAGCTTGCGACTAGCGGGAGAGACCGGGGAGCTGTTTTTT.